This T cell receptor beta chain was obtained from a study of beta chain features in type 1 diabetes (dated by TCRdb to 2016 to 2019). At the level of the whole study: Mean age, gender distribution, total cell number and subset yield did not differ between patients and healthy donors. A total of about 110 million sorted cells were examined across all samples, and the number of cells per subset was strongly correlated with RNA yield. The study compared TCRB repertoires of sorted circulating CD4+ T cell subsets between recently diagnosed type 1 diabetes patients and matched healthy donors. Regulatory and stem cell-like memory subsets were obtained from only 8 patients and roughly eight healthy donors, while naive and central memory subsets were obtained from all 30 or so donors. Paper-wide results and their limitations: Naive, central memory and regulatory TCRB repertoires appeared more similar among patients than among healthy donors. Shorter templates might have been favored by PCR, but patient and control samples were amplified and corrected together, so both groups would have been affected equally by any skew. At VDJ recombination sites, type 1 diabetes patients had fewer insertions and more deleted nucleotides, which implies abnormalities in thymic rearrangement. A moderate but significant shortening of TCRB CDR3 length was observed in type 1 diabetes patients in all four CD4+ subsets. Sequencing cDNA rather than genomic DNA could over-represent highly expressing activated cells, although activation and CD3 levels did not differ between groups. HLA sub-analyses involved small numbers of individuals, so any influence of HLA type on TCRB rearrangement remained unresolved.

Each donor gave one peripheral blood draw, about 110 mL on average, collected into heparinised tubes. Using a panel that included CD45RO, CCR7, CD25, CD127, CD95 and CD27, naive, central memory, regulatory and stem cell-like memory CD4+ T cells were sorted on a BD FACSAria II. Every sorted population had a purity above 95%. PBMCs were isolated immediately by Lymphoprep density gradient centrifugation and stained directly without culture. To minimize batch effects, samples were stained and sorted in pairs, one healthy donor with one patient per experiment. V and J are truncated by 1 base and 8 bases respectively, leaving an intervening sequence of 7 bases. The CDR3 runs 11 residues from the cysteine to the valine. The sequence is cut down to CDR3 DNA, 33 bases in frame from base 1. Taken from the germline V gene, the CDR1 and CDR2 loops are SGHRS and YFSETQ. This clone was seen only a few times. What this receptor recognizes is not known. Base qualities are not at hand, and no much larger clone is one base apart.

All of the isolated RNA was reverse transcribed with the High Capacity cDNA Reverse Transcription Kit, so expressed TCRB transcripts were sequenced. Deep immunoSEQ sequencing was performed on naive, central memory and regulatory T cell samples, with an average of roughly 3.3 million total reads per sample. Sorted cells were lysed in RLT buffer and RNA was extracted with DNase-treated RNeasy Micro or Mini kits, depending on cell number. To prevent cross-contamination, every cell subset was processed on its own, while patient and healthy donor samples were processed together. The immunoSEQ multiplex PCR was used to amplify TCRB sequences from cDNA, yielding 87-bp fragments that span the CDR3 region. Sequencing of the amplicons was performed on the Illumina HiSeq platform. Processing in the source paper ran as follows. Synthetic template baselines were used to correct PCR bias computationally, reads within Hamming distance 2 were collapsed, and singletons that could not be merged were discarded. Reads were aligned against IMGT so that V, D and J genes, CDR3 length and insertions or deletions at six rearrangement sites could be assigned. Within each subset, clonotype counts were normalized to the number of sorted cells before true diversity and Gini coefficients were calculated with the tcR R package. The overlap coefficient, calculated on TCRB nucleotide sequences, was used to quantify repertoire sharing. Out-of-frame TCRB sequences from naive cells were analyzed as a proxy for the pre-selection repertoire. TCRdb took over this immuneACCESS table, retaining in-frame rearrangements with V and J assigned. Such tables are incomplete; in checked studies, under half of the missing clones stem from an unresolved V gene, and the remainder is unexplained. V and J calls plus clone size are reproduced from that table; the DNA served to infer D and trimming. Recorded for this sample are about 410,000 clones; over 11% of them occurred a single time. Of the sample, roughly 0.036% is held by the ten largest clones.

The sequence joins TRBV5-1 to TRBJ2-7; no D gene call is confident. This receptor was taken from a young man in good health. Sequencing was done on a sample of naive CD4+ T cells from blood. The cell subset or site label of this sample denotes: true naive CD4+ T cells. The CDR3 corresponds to CASSLPWQQYV. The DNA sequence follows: TGCGCCAGCAGCTTGCCCTGGCAGCAGTACGTC.